Detailed here is one T cell receptor (beta chain). As yet, its antigen is unknown. This entry comes from a study of blood T cells in healthy people across ages. Whole-study context: About one barcoded beta molecule was captured per two T cells (by template switching). Points from the study as a whole: From one million sequenced T cells, diversity estimates were lower bounds. Relative to aged donors, long-lived donors carried more naive CD4+ cells and displayed higher diversity.

Together with a sample-barcoded 5' primer, a J-beta primer mix was included in a second PCR lasting about 6 to 12 cycles. TCRdb independently ran MiXCR on the 5' RACE reads; one entry per CDR3 protein. The sample shows over a million distinct CDR3 sequences, 59% of them seen only once. CDR1 is SGHVS, CDR2 FQNEAQ, per germline. The CDR3 length is 16 residues. Trimming stripped 4 bases from V and 4 bases from J, with 18 bases between. The sequenced sample was blood. The TCR was taken from a man aged 18 to 29 in good health. This sequence joins TRBV7-8 and TRBJ2-3; D gene unclear. The CDR3 loop reads CASSSRLATSADTQYF. The CDR3 DNA reads as TGTGCCAGCAGCTCGCGACTGGCGACAAGCGCAGATACGCAGTATTTT.